Below, 16 T cell receptor beta chains from the same sample are listed, as sequenced in a study of shared clonotypes between healthy human individuals. The protocol was immunoSEQ multiplex PCR, while the TCRdb copy is restricted to in-frame clones and leaves out a portion. The sample gives around 440,000 clones, roughly three quarters of which show up once; 12% is in the top ten. Sequencing used PBMCs. These receptors were collected from a woman in her thirties or forties in good health. Some clones in this sample may be carry-over from other donors' samples.

This sequence joins TRBV15 and TRBJ1-1; possibly TRBD1 for D (5 bases). The length of the CDR3 is 15 residues. CDR1 is LNHNV and CDR2 is YYDKDF in the germline V gene (reference sequence). Trimming cost V 3 bases and J 5 bases, with 16 bases left between them. This chain's CDR3 is CATSSLGQGGTEAFF. CDR3 nucleotide sequence: TGTGCCACCAGCAGCTTAGGTCAGGGAGGTACTGAAGCTTTCTTT.

This chain uses TRBV28 with TRBJ1-2, with D possibly matching TRBD1 (5 bases). The V end was cut by 1 base, the J end by 4 bases, with 10 bases between. The length of the CDR3 is 14 residues. CDR1 is MDHEN and CDR2 is SYDVKM in the germline V gene. The CDR3 is CASSLSGDLYGYTF. CDR3 in DNA: TGTGCCAGCAGTTTATCCGGGGACCTCTATGGCTACACCTTC.

The rearrangement uses TRBV29-1 and TRBJ1-4; D ambiguous. Trimming removed 7 bases from V and 0 bases from J, with 6 bases in between. The CDR3 covers 12 residues. Germline CDR1 reads SQVTM; CDR2 reads ANQGSEA. The CDR3, as DNA: TGCAGCGCGATAACAACTAATGAAAAACTGTTTTTT. Protein: CSAITTNEKLFF. Drawing the rest from reference TRBV29-1 and TRBJ1-4, the complete variable domain is SAVISQKPSRDICQRGTSLTIQCQVDSQVTMMFWYRQQPGQSLTLIATANQGSEATYESGFVIDKFPISRPNLTFSTLTVSNMSPEDSSIYLCSAITTNEKLFFGSGTQLSVL.

The CDR3 DNA sequence: TGTGCCACCAGCAGAGAGAATGAGCAGTTCTTC. Amino acid sequence: CATSRENEQFF. The chain has TRBV15 and TRBJ2-1; D uncertain. The CDR3 has 11 residues. Trimming removed 0 bases at V and 7 bases at J, with 1 base between. Germline CDR1 reads LNHNV; CDR2 reads YYDKDF (reference sequence).

The chain has TRBV5-1 and TRBJ2-7, with TRBD1 matching 8 bases. Germline trimming cut 4 bases from V and 2 bases from J; bases unmatched to any gene: 11. This CDR3 has 16 amino acids. Germline V CDR1 and CDR2: SGHRS, YFSETQ. The CDR3 is CASSNGQGSSTYEQYF. Here the CDR3 DNA reads TGCGCCAGCAGCAACGGACAGGGCAGCTCCACCTACGAGCAGTACTTC.

The chain employs TRBV11-3 and TRBJ2-6; no clear D gene. CDR3 size: 16 residues. V was shortened by 1 base and J by 4 bases, with 11 bases between the two germline ends. In germline, CDR1 is SGHNT, CDR2 YENEEA. CDR3 sequence reads: CASSLGAGPGANVLTF. Here the CDR3 DNA reads TGTGCCAGCAGCTTAGGGGCAGGTCCCGGGGCCAACGTCCTGACTTTC.

This clone was counted only a few times. This chain joins TRBV30 and TRBJ1-6; D is possibly TRBD1 (6 bases). V was shortened by 5 bases and J by 1 base, with 9 bases between the two germline ends. The germline V gene has CDR1 GTSNPN and CDR2 SVGIG (reference sequence). This CDR3 has 14 residues. CDR3 nucleotide sequence: TGTGCCTGGCTACAGGGATCCTATAATTCACCCCTCCACTTT. Translated, it gives CAWLQGSYNSPLHF.

The chain has TRBV7-8 and TRBJ1-2; D remains unclear. Trimming shortened V by 1 base and J by 2 bases, and 5 bases separated the two germline ends. Germline lookup yields CDR1 SGHVS and CDR2 FQNEAQ. The CDR3 has 13 residues. This CDR3 reads CASSLGGNYGYTF. The CDR3 DNA reads TGTGCCAGCAGCTTAGGTGGAAACTATGGCTACACCTTC. Based on the CDR3 plus reference TRBV7-8 and TRBJ1-2, the full variable domain is GAGVSQSPRYKVAKRGQDVALRCDPISGHVSLFWYQQALGQGPEFLTYFQNEAQLDKSGLPSDRFFAERPEGSVSTLKIQRTQQEDSAVYLCASSLGGNYGYTFGSGTRLTVV.

The chain carries TRBV29-1 and TRBJ2-3; TRBD2 matches 8 bases. V lost 4 bases, J lost 3 bases, and 9 bases stayed unmatched. Per germline, CDR1 SQVTM and CDR2 ANQGSEA. CDR3 size: 15 residues. DNA for the CDR3: TGCAGCGTTGCGGGGCTAGCGGGTGGTACAGATACGCAGTATTTT. Its translation: CSVAGLAGGTDTQYF.

For this clone: This likely reflects a read error, since a far larger clone is one base away. The chain carries TRBV28 and TRBJ2-7, with D maybe TRBD2 (6 bases). Germline CDR1 is MDHEN and CDR2 is SYDVKM. The CDR3 length is 14 residues. CDR3 in amino acids: CASSFPGRGNEQCF. As DNA, the CDR3 is TGTGCCAGCAGTTTTCCCGGGAGAGGCAACGAGCAGTGCTTC.

The chain joins TRBV29-1 to TRBJ1-2; unclear D gene. Germline CDR1 reads SQVTM; CDR2 reads ANQGSEA. The ends were cut back, 2 bases at V and 9 bases at J, with 16 bases in the middle. This CDR3 has 13 amino acids. CDR3 coding DNA: TGCAGCGTTGAACCTCAGGCTGGAGGAAGCTACACCTTC. This sequence encodes CSVEPQAGGSYTF.

This clone was seen only once. A read error is the likely source, as a far larger clone sits one nucleotide away. V and J are TRBV29-1 and TRBJ2-7; the match to TRBD1 covers 9 bases. V trimming: 1 base; J trimming: 3 bases; junction bases outside the gene matches: 7. The germline V gene has CDR1 SQVTM and CDR2 ANQGSEA. This CDR3 region has 15 residues. For the CDR3, the DNA is TGCAGCGTTGAAGCAGGGACAGGGTCAGGCTACGAGCAGTACTTC. It specifies CSVEAGTGSGYEQYF.

The gene calls are TRBV28 and TRBJ2-1; D is uncertain. CDR1 MDHEN and CDR2 SYDVKM come from the germline V gene. Trimming stripped 7 bases from V and 0 bases from J, with 16 bases between. The CDR3 length is 16 residues. The CDR3 nucleotides are TGTGCCAGCATCACTGCTAGGGCAAGCTCCTACAATGAGCAGTTCTTC. Amino acid sequence: CASITARASSYNEQFF.

Here the CDR3 DNA reads TGTGCCAGCAGCTGGGGAGGTAAAGATACGCAGTATTTT. Its translation: CASSWGGKDTQYF. V is TRBV5-6 and J is TRBJ2-3; D is perhaps TRBD2 (6 bases). This CDR3 is built from 13 residues. Germline assignment: CDR1 SGHDT and CDR2 YYEEEE. The V end lost 3 bases, the J end lost 5 bases, and 10 bases lay between the germline ends. Together with reference TRBV5-6 and TRBJ2-3, the CDR3 gives the full variable domain: DAGVTQSPTHLIKTRGQQVTLRCSPKSGHDTVSWYQQALGQGPQFIFQYYEEEERQRGNFPDRFSGHQFPNYSSELNVNALLLGDSALYLCASSWGGKDTQYFGPGTRLTVL.

The chain is built from TRBV5-6 and TRBJ2-5; 7 bases map to TRBD2. This CDR3 comprises 15 residues. Germline values: CDR1 SGHDT, CDR2 YYEEEE. V trimming: 0 bases; J trimming: 5 bases; junction bases outside the gene matches: 7. In DNA form, the CDR3 reads TGTGCCAGCAGCTTGGATGGAGCTAGCGGCGAGACCCAGTACTTC. This translates into CASSLDGASGETQYF.

Comment on this clone: One end of the junction varies from germline; a read error may be responsible. J is TRBJ1-4 and V is TRBV4-2, with 7 bases lining up with TRBD1. CDR1 and CDR2 from the germline V gene are LGHNA and YNFKEQ. This CDR3 has 13 amino acids. Here the CDR3 DNA reads TGTGCCAACAGCCAAGAGTTAAGGGGGCATCACTATTTT. It encodes CANSQELRGHHYF.